A selection of T cell receptor beta chains follows, all from one sample in a study of CD8 T cells in ankylosing spondylitis. Using its own MiXCR run on the 5' RACE reads, TCRdb lists one record per CDR3 protein. The sample includes 200,000 to 300,000 distinct CDR3 sequences, 10% of them seen just once. Sequenced: blood, either unsorted or a sorted T cell fraction (not recorded which). These receptor sequences come from a male donor with ankylosing spondylitis or in good health (not recorded which). Both conserved end residues are part of each CDR3. Fields, in order: D gene, V gene, clone size, J gene, CDR3 protein, CDR3 DNA. D genes are given only for firm matches. A clone size is listed for some rows: how often the clone was seen (once, few, many), or a class if it is expanded.

d_call: -
v_call: TRBV7-9
clone_size: -
j_call: TRBJ1-3
cdr3_aa: CASSPQGGTGNTIYF
cdr3_nt: TGTGCCAGCAGCCCTCAGGGTGGGACTGGAAACACCATATATTTT

d_call: -
v_call: TRBV20-1
clone_size: few
j_call: TRBJ1-2
cdr3_aa: CSFNRENGYTF
cdr3_nt: TGCAGTTTCAACAGGGAAAATGGCTACACCTTC

d_call: -
v_call: TRBV7-2
clone_size: few
j_call: TRBJ2-7
cdr3_aa: CASSPAGPGYEQYF
cdr3_nt: TGTGCCAGCAGCCCCGCGGGACCCGGCTACGAGCAGTACTTC

d_call: TRBD1
v_call: TRBV29-1
clone_size: many
j_call: TRBJ2-7
cdr3_aa: CSVEDSGTESYEQYF
cdr3_nt: TGCAGCGTTGAAGATAGTGGGACAGAGAGTTACGAGCAGTACTTC

d_call: TRBD2
v_call: TRBV3-1
clone_size: many
j_call: TRBJ2-5
cdr3_aa: CASSQEGSGRFETQYF
cdr3_nt: TGTGCCAGCAGCCAAGAGGGTAGCGGGAGGTTCGAGACCCAGTACTTC

d_call: TRBD2
v_call: TRBV12-3/TRBV12-4
clone_size: many
j_call: TRBJ2-1
cdr3_aa: CASTLTSGFYNEQFF
cdr3_nt: TGTGCCAGCACCTTGACTAGCGGGTTTTACAATGAGCAGTTCTTC

d_call: TRBD1
v_call: TRBV5-1
clone_size: many
j_call: TRBJ2-7
cdr3_aa: CASPSPQGNHEQYF
cdr3_nt: TGCGCCAGCCCAAGCCCACAGGGGAATCACGAGCAGTACTTC

d_call: -
v_call: TRBV20-1
clone_size: many
j_call: TRBJ1-1
cdr3_aa: CSARYTAEAFF
cdr3_nt: TGCAGTGCTAGATATACGGCGGAAGCTTTCTTT

d_call: TRBD1
v_call: TRBV20-1
clone_size: many
j_call: TRBJ2-1
cdr3_aa: CSARVWTGHSSSYNEQFF
cdr3_nt: TGCAGTGCTAGGGTATGGACAGGCCATTCGAGCTCCTACAATGAGCAGTTCTTC

d_call: -
v_call: TRBV11-2
clone_size: many
j_call: TRBJ2-5
cdr3_aa: CASSPPQGLQETQYF
cdr3_nt: TGTGCCAGCAGCCCACCCCAGGGGCTCCAAGAGACCCAGTACTTC

d_call: -
v_call: TRBV10-3
clone_size: many
j_call: TRBJ1-2
cdr3_aa: CAISGTAGGYTF
cdr3_nt: TGTGCCATCAGTGGGACAGCAGGCGGCTACACCTTC

d_call: TRBD1
v_call: TRBV4-1
clone_size: many
j_call: TRBJ2-7
cdr3_aa: CASSKGGTGWYEQYF
cdr3_nt: TGCGCCAGCAGCAAAGGAGGGACAGGGTGGTACGAGCAGTACTTC

d_call: -
v_call: TRBV20-1
clone_size: many
j_call: TRBJ1-1
cdr3_aa: CSARDGDTEAFF
cdr3_nt: TGCAGTGCTAGAGATGGGGACACTGAAGCTTTCTTT

d_call: -
v_call: TRBV12-3/TRBV12-4
clone_size: many
j_call: TRBJ1-1
cdr3_aa: CASSSDGEAFF
cdr3_nt: TGTGCCAGCAGTTCGGACGGTGAAGCTTTCTTT

d_call: -
v_call: TRBV20-1
clone_size: many
j_call: TRBJ1-5
cdr3_aa: CSGTRVGQPQHF
cdr3_nt: TGCAGTGGAACGCGGGTCGGACAGCCCCAGCATTTT